This TCR beta chain was sequenced in a study of control samples from healthy donors and cancer patients. Assay used: immunoSEQ multiplex PCR; TCRdb lists only in-frame clones, some missing. Of under 95,000 clones listed, roughly 84% were seen once; the top ten hold around 16%. This clone was observed a handful of times. This CDR3 has 13 residues. V gave up 7 bases and J gave up 3 bases, with 10 bases separating them. Sequenced: blood. This TCR derives from a man between 50 and 59 years old in good health. The chain employs TRBV12-3 or TRBV12-4 and TRBJ1-3; TRBD1 might be the D (5 bases). The CDR3 DNA reads as TGTGCCAGCATCGACAGAAATGGAAACACCATATATTTT. Encoded protein: CASIDRNGNTIYF.